A single sample is the source of the 31 T cell receptor beta chains below, sequenced in a study of long-term antiretroviral therapy in people with HIV. The libraries were made with immunoSEQ v3.0 at survey level. Using immunoSEQ multiplex PCR, the repertoire was profiled, and TCRdb retains in-frame clones only, with some absent. The table shows 25,000 to 30,000 clones, with 80% to 90% occurring only once. The source material was unsorted PBMCs, sampled 3 years after starting antiretroviral therapy. These receptors were collected from a man aged 35-49 years with HIV.

The chain is built from TRBV10-3 and TRBJ2-7, with 8 nucleotides matching TRBD1. Germline assignment: CDR1 ENHRY and CDR2 SYGVKD. This CDR3 spans 12 amino acids. Trimming at V came to 9 bases and at J to 2 bases, leaving 3 bases not matched to a gene. The CDR3 region is CAIRDRTYEQYF. The CDR3 DNA reads as TGTGCCATAAGGGACAGGACCTACGAGCAGTACTTC.

The table lists this clone with a few counts. The chain uses TRBV4-2 and TRBJ2-2; D may be TRBD2 (6 bases). Germline V gives CDR1 LGHNA, CDR2 YNFKEQ. V was clipped by 0 bases and J by 7 bases, with 15 bases between them. This CDR3 is 16 amino acids long. The CDR3 reads CASSQDWRGQGGELFF. CDR3 DNA sequence: TGTGCCAGCAGCCAAGACTGGAGGGGTCAGGGCGGGGAGCTGTTTTTT.

This rearrangement joins TRBV7-9 to TRBJ1-2; D perhaps matches TRBD1 (5 bases). CDR1 is SEHNR, CDR2 FQNEAQ, per germline (reference sequence). This CDR3 has 14 amino acids. Trimming took 3 bases from V and 0 from J, leaving 8 bases between them. The CDR3 bases are TGTGCCAGCAGCTTTGGGACCGCTAACTATGGCTACACCTTC. Its protein is CASSFGTANYGYTF.

The chain is built from TRBV9 and TRBJ1-5; D is unclear. Deletions cut 0 bases from V and 2 bases from J, with 9 bases between. The germline gives CDR1 SGDLS, CDR2 YYNGEE. The CDR3 covers 15 residues. The CDR3 bases are TGTGCCAGCAGCGTAGGTCTAGGTGGCAATCAGCCCCAGCATTTT. This codes for CASSVGLGGNQPQHF.

This chain links TRBV21-1 with TRBJ1-1; the listed D gene, TRBD1, was not tested against the DNA. TRBV21-1 is a pseudogene. This CDR3 is 12 amino acids long. The CDR3 DNA reads as TGTGCCAGCAGCCCACGGACAGTTGAAGCTTTCTTT. Its protein product is CASSPRTVEAFF.

The rearrangement links TRBV5-1 to TRBJ2-7; 9 positions match TRBD1. The CDR3 loop spans 16 amino acids. Trimming took 4 bases from V and 7 from J; bases not matched to a gene: 15. Germline V lookup: CDR1 SGHRS, CDR2 YFSETQ. The CDR3 protein is CASSRPGGQGASEQYF. The CDR3 bases are TGCGCCAGCAGCCGACCCGGGGGACAGGGTGCCTCGGAGCAGTACTTC. Filled out from reference TRBV5-1 and TRBJ2-7, the complete variable domain reads KAGVTQTPRYLIKTRGQQVTLSCSPISGHRSVSWYQQTPGQGLQFLFEYFSETQRNKGNFPGRFSGRQFSNSRSEMNVSTLELGDSALYLCASSRPGGQGASEQYFGPGTRLTVT.

This chain uses TRBV7-8 with TRBJ2-4; D possibly corresponds to TRBD2 (7 bases). The CDR3 loop spans 18 amino acids. V dropped 5 bases and J dropped 3 bases, with 23 bases sitting between them. In germline, CDR1 is SGHVS, CDR2 FQNEAQ. The chain's CDR3 is CASSLGRGAISHKNIQYF. The CDR3 nucleotides read TGTGCCAGCAGCCTAGGTCGGGGGGCGATTTCGCACAAAAACATTCAGTACTTC. Using reference TRBV7-8 and TRBJ2-4 for the parts outside the CDR3, the full variable domain is GAGVSQSPRYKVAKRGQDVALRCDPISGHVSLFWYQQALGQGPEFLTYFQNEAQLDKSGLPSDRFFAERPEGSVSTLKIQRTQQEDSAVYLCASSLGRGAISHKNIQYFGAGTRLSVL.

The genes are TRBV7-2 and TRBJ2-7; a weak D match, TRBD2 (6 bases). Trimming took 2 bases from V and 4 from J, leaving 12 bases between them. CDR3 length: 14 amino acids. CDR1 is SGHTA and CDR2 is FQGNSA in the germline V gene. DNA of the CDR3: TGTGCCAGCAGCTTACGGGGGTTTGGGTACGAGCAGTACTTC. It translates to CASSLRGFGYEQYF.

This clone was observed a single time. The rearrangement joins TRBV19 to TRBJ2-7; D unclear. With 0 bases removed from V and 6 bases from J, the gap between germline ends came to 3 bases. Germline loops: CDR1 LNHDA, CDR2 SQIVND (reference sequence). The CDR3 has 11 residues. This CDR3 is CASSIEGEQYF. The DNA for the CDR3 is TGTGCCAGTAGTATAGAGGGCGAGCAGTACTTC.

As concerns this clone: One end of the junction does not line up with germline, which may come from a read error. The V gene is TRBV6-5, the J gene TRBJ2-3, with D unclear. The germline CDR1 and CDR2 sequences are MNHEY and SVGAGI. This CDR3 is 15 amino acids long. CDR3 residues: CASSYYAESTDTQYF. In DNA, the CDR3 is TGTGCCAGCAGCTACTACGCGGAGAGCACAGATACGCAGTATTTT.

A single count supports this clone. The J gene is TRBJ2-1, the V gene TRBV9, with D maybe TRBD1 (5 bases). This CDR3 is built from 15 residues. The V end lost 3 bases, the J end lost 4 bases, and 14 bases lay between the germline ends. CDR1 and CDR2 from the germline V gene are SGDLS and YYNGEE. The CDR3 loop reads CASSADSLSYNEQFF. The CDR3 DNA sequence: TGTGCCAGCAGCGCCGACAGTTTATCTTACAATGAGCAGTTCTTC.

The chain has TRBV19 and TRBJ1-5; TRBD1 matches 7 bases. With V trimmed by 7 bases and J by 7 bases, 10 bases remained unmatched. From germline, CDR1 is LNHDA and CDR2 SQIVND (reference sequence). This CDR3 region has 14 residues. This chain's CDR3 is CASKTGAMQQPQHF. The CDR3 DNA is TGTGCCAGTAAAACAGGGGCTATGCAGCAGCCCCAGCATTTT. Based on the CDR3 plus reference TRBV19 and TRBJ1-5, the full variable domain is DGGITQSPKYLFRKEGQNVTLSCEQNLNHDAMYWYRQDPGQGLRLIYYSQIVNDFQKGDIAEGYSVSREKKESFPLTVTSAQKNPTAFYLCASKTGAMQQPQHFGDGTRLSIL.

This clone was picked up a small number of times. The rearrangement joins TRBV6-1 to TRBJ2-7, with unresolved D. V lost 6 bases, J lost 2 bases, and 14 bases lay in between. Germline V CDR1 and CDR2: MNHNS, SASEGT. CDR3 length equals 14 residues. The CDR3 nucleotides read TGTGCCAGCAGGATACGGTGGGGAACCTACGAGCAGTACTTC. As protein: CASRIRWGTYEQYF.

This clone has a single count. V and J are TRBV7-2 and TRBJ1-2, with 7 bases that match TRBD1. In germline, CDR1 is SGHTA, CDR2 FQGNSA. The CDR3 runs to 14 residues. With V trimmed by 6 bases and J by 3 bases, 7 bases remained unmatched. As DNA, the CDR3 is TGTGCCAGCAGGCCAGGGGGGGTCGACTATGGCTACACCTTC. Translating gives CASRPGGVDYGYTF.

The chain has TRBV29-1 and TRBJ2-2; unclear D gene. With 7 bases removed from V and 2 bases from J, the gap between germline ends came to 8 bases. The V gene's germline CDR1 is SQVTM and CDR2 ANQGSEA. The CDR3 runs to 12 residues. The CDR3 region has the DNA TGCAGCGGCAAAGAAAACACCGGGGAGCTGTTTTTT. The encoded protein is CSGKENTGELFF.

This clone is a singleton in its sample. The chain is built from TRBV9 and TRBJ2-3; TRBD2 matches at 9 bases. This CDR3 is built from 15 residues. V shed 4 bases and J 2 bases; nucleotides not matched to a gene: 5. The germline CDR1 and CDR2 sequences are SGDLS and YYNGEE. CDR3 coding DNA: TGTGCCAGCAGCCCGACTAGCGGACACACAGATACGCAGTATTTT. Translation: CASSPTSGHTDTQYF.

The chain uses TRBV18 and TRBJ2-1; tentatively, D is TRBD1 (6 bases). Germline CDR1 KGHSH, CDR2 LQKENI. V lost 3 bases and J 5 bases, leaving 20 bases between the germline ends. There are 17 residues in the CDR3. In DNA, the CDR3 is TGTGCCAGCTCACCTTCCTGGGTCAGGGGATTTAACAATGAGCAGTTCTTC. Encoded protein: CASSPSWVRGFNNEQFF.

V usage is TRBV5-1 and J usage is TRBJ2-5; D might be TRBD2 (6 bases). Germline-derived CDR1 and CDR2 are SGHRS and YFSETQ. The CDR3 runs 15 residues. V dropped 4 bases and J dropped 4 bases, with 17 bases sitting between them. The CDR3 here is CASSISLGGGETQYF. The CDR3 DNA sequence: TGCGCCAGCAGCATCTCGTTGGGAGGTGGAGAGACCCAGTACTTC. Supplemented by reference TRBV5-1 and TRBJ2-5, the full variable domain reads KAGVTQTPRYLIKTRGQQVTLSCSPISGHRSVSWYQQTPGQGLQFLFEYFSETQRNKGNFPGRFSGRQFSNSRSEMNVSTLELGDSALYLCASSISLGGGETQYFGPGTRLLVL.

This clone has a handful of counts. The gene calls are TRBV6-6 and TRBJ1-2; D gene ambiguous. The CDR3 is 13 residues long. With 4 bases removed from V and 2 bases from J, the gap between germline ends came to 8 bases. CDR1 is MNHNY, CDR2 SVGAGI, per germline (reference sequence). CDR3 protein: CASSLDGNYGYTF. CDR3 sequence (DNA): TGTGCCAGCAGTTTGGACGGAAACTATGGCTACACCTTC.

This sequence joins TRBV7-9 and TRBJ1-2, with TRBD1 matching 9 bases. J was trimmed by 2 bases and V by 8 bases; bases with no gene match: 9. Germline V gene data show CDR1 as SEHNR and CDR2 as FQNEAQ (reference sequence). This CDR3 is 15 amino acids long. CDR3: CASVYRGTGNYGYTF. The CDR3 region has the DNA TGTGCCAGCGTTTACCGAGGGACAGGGAACTATGGCTACACCTTC.

This chain connects TRBV4-1 to TRBJ1-3, with 7 bases identical to TRBD1. Germline assignment: CDR1 MGHRA and CDR2 YSYEKL. The CDR3 length is 14 residues. V lost 1 base to trimming and J lost 4 bases; unmatched junction nucleotides: 1. The CDR3 DNA follows: TGCGCCAGCAGCCAAGGGACAGGCGGAAACACCATATATTTT. Residues: CASSQGTGGNTIYF.

The rearrangement joins TRBV5-1 to TRBJ2-1; D is unclear. Trimming pared 2 bases from V and 0 bases from J, leaving 12 bases between. Germline V gene lookup returns CDR1 SGHRS and CDR2 YFSETQ. The CDR3 has 16 residues. In nucleotides, the CDR3 is TGCGCCAGCAGCTTATTATACCAGAGCTCCTACAATGAGCAGTTCTTC. Its translation: CASSLLYQSSYNEQFF. Variable domain in full (rest from reference TRBV5-1 and TRBJ2-1): KAGVTQTPRYLIKTRGQQVTLSCSPISGHRSVSWYQQTPGQGLQFLFEYFSETQRNKGNFPGRFSGRQFSNSRSEMNVSTLELGDSALYLCASSLLYQSSYNEQFFGPGTRLTVL.

The chain couples TRBV5-6 to TRBJ2-7, with 7 bases lining up with TRBD2. V was clipped by 0 bases and J by 3 bases; unmatched bases: 0. Looked up from germline, CDR1 is SGHDT and CDR2 is YYEEEE. The CDR3 has 13 residues. CDR3 protein: CASSLGDYYEQYF. Here the CDR3 DNA reads TGTGCCAGCAGCTTGGGGGACTACTACGAGCAGTACTTC.

The table lists this clone with a few counts. The chain carries TRBV6-6 and TRBJ1-4; D uncertain. V lost 4 bases and J lost 7, with 4 bases in between. CDR1 is MNHNY, CDR2 SVGAGI, per germline (reference sequence). The CDR3 consists of 11 residues. CDR3 sequence: CASSLSEKLFF. The CDR3 coding sequence is TGTGCCAGCAGTTTGAGTGAAAAACTGTTTTTT.

This clone occurred a few times. The chain couples TRBV5-1 to TRBJ1-1; D perhaps matches TRBD1 (5 bases). Germline CDR1 reads SGHRS; CDR2 reads YFSETQ. The CDR3 covers 17 residues. Trimming stripped 0 bases from V and 1 base from J, with 16 bases between. CDR3 in amino acids: CASSLAGVGVGNTEAFF. In DNA, the CDR3 is TGCGCCAGCAGCTTGGCCGGTGTGGGGGTGGGGAACACTGAAGCTTTCTTT.

The chain joins TRBV19 to TRBJ2-1, with 9 bases identical to TRBD1. CDR1 and CDR2 from the germline V gene are LNHDA and SQIVND (reference sequence). The CDR3 length is 15 residues. The ends lost 5 bases at V and 1 base at J; junction bases unmatched: 3. The CDR3, as DNA: TGTGCCAGTAGTCCGGGGACAGGGTCCTACAATGAGCAGTTCTTC. Its protein product is CASSPGTGSYNEQFF.

The chain combines TRBV9 with TRBJ2-3; TRBD2 agrees at 10 bases. V lost 4 bases to trimming and J lost 0 bases; unmatched junction nucleotides: 5. Looked up from germline, CDR1 is SGDLS and CDR2 is YYNGEE. CDR3 size: 16 residues. DNA of the CDR3: TGTGCCAGCAGCCGGACTAGCGGAACTAGCACAGATACGCAGTATTTT. Amino acids: CASSRTSGTSTDTQYF.

The chain joins TRBV7-2 to TRBJ2-7, with 7 bases lining up with TRBD2. The CDR3 loop spans 14 amino acids. Germline V gene data show CDR1 as SGHTA and CDR2 as FQGNSA. With V trimmed by 4 bases and J by 3 bases, 6 bases remained unmatched. For the CDR3, the DNA is TGTGCCAGCAGCTGGGGCGGGAGCAGCTACGAGCAGTACTTC. As protein: CASSWGGSSYEQYF.

The chain recombines TRBV7-6 with TRBJ2-1, with no clear D. The CDR3 extends over 14 amino acids. V lost 7 bases to trimming and J lost 1 base, with 11 bases between them. Germline lookup yields CDR1 SGHVS and CDR2 FNYEAQ. DNA for the CDR3: TGTGCCAGCACCTCGGAGATATCCTACAATGAGCAGTTCTTC. Residues: CASTSEISYNEQFF. Supplemented by reference TRBV7-6 and TRBJ2-1, the full variable domain reads GAGVSQSPRYKVTKRGQDVALRCDPISGHVSLYWYRQALGQGPEFLTYFNYEAQQDKSGLPNDRFSAERPEGSISTLTIQRTEQRDSAMYRCASTSEISYNEQFFGPGTRLTVL.

The chain employs TRBV5-6 and TRBJ1-1, with no clear D. This CDR3 has 12 residues. V lost 4 bases and J 4 bases, leaving 8 bases between the germline ends. Germline CDR1 and CDR2: SGHDT and YYEEEE. CDR3 sequence (DNA): TGTGCCAGCAGCGCCCTCGGCACTGAAGCTTTCTTT. As protein: CASSALGTEAFF.

The chain carries TRBV19 and TRBJ1-1, with unresolved D. The CDR3 covers 15 residues. CDR1 and CDR2 from the germline V gene are LNHDA and SQIVND (reference sequence). The V end lost 5 bases, the J end lost 4 bases, and 17 bases lay between the germline ends. CDR3 bases: TGTGCCAGTAGTGAGGTGTCGAGTCTCGGCACTGAAGCTTTCTTT. It translates to CASSEVSSLGTEAFF.